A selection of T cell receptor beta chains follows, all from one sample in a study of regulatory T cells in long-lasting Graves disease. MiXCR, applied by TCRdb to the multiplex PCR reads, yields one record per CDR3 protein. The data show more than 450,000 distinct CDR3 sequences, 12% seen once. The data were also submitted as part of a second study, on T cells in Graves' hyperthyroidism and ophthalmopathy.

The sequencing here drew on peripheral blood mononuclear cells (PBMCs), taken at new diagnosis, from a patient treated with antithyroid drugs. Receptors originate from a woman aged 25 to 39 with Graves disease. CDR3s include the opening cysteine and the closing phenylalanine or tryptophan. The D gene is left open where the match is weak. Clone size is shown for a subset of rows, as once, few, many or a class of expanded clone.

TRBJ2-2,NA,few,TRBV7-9,TGTGCCAGCAGCTACCCGGCCCTAAACACCGGGGAGCTGTTTTTT,CASSYPALNTGELFF
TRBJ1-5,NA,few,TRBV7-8,TGTGCCAGCAGCCCTAACCTCGGGGGTGGCTTGGCCCAGCATTTT,CASSPNLGGGLAQHF
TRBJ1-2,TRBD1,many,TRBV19,TGTGCCAGTACCAACAGGGGAAATCTTGGTGGCTACACCTTC,CASTNRGNLGGYTF
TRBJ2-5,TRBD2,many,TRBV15,TGTGCCACCAGCATCCCCTTTAGCGGGAGGGACGAGACCCAGTACTTC,CATSIPFSGRDETQYF
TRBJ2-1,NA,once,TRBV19,TGTGCCAGTAGACACTATAACAACAATGAGCAGTTCTTC,CASRHYNNNEQFF
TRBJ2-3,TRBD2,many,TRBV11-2,TGTGCCAGCAGCCTTTCTCATAGCGGGAGTTGGGGCCCAGATACGCAGTATTTT,CASSLSHSGSWGPDTQYF
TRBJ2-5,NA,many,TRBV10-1,TGCGCCAGCAGTGATGGGACAAAAGAGACCCAGTACTTC,CASSDGTKETQYF
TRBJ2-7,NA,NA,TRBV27,TGTGCCAGCAGTCCATACCCTCGACAGACCTACGAGCAGTACTTC,CASSPYPRQTYEQYF
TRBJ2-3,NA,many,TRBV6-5,TGTGCCAGCAGTTACTCGAGTGCCAGAACCTTCACAGATACGCAGTATTTT,CASSYSSARTFTDTQYF
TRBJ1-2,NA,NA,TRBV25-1,TGTGCCAGCAGTACAGGGTTCAACTATGGCTACACCTTC,CASSTGFNYGYTF
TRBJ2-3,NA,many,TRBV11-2,TGTGCCAGCAGCTTGATCCGTCGAGATACGCAGTATTTT,CASSLIRRDTQYF
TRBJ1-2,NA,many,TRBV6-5,TGTGCCAGCAGTTACGACGGGGTGTCATACTATGGCTACACCTTC,CASSYDGVSYYGYTF
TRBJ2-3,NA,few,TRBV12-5,TGTGCTAGTGGTCCCTCAGGGCCGGGGTATTTT,CASGPSGPGYF
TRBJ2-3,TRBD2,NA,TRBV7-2,TGTGCCAGCAGCTTAATGGGACTAGAAGGGGATACGCAGTATTTT,CASSLMGLEGDTQYF
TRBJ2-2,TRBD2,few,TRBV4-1,TGCGCCAGCAGCCAAGACTACTTACTGACTAGCGGGTACAACACCGGGGAGCTGTTTTTT,CASSQDYLLTSGYNTGELFF
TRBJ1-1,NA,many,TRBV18,TGTGCCAGCTCACAAACGGGGGACACTGAAGCTTTCTTT,CASSQTGDTEAFF
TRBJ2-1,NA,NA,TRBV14,TGTGCCAGCAGCCAAGACCGTGGTGAGCAGTTCTTC,CASSQDRGEQFF
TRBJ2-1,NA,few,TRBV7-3,TGTGCCAGCAGCCTCCGGGCCTCCACTGCCGTTGAGCAGTTCTTC,CASSLRASTAVEQFF
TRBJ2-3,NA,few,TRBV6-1,TGTGCCAGTCGCAGGGCCCTAAACACAGATACGCAGTATTTT,CASRRALNTDTQYF
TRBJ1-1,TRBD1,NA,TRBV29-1,TGCAGCGTGGGTGCTCCCGAGGGACAGGGAATGAACACTGAAGCTTTCTTT,CSVGAPEGQGMNTEAFF
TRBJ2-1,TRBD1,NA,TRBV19,TGTGCCAGTAGCATCGGGGACAGGGGGGGCCATGAGCAGTTCTTC,CASSIGDRGGHEQFF
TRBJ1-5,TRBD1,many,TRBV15,TGTGCCACCAGAAGACCTGAGGGACAGGGGATTAAGGTAACGAATCAGCCCCAGCATTTT,CATRRPEGQGIKVTNQPQHF
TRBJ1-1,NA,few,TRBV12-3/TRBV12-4,TGTGCCAGCAGTCCTCTAAGGAGAACGAACACTGAAGCTTTCTTT,CASSPLRRTNTEAFF
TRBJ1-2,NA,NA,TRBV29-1,TGCAGCGTTGATTCGGGGGCGCTGGGCTACACCTTC,CSVDSGALGYTF
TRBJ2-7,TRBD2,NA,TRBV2,TGTGCCAGCCGTGACGCGGGAGGGCTATTTTACGAGCAGTACTTC,CASRDAGGLFYEQYF
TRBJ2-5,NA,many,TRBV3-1,TGTGCCAGCAGCCAAGATTGGGAGACCCAGTACTTC,CASSQDWETQYF
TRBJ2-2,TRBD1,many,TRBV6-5,TGTGCCAGCAGTTTTTACAAGGGACAGGCGATTTTAGACGGGGAGCTGTTTTTT,CASSFYKGQAILDGELFF
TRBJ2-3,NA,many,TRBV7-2,TGTGCCAGCAGCCGCCGGGAACTAAGCACAGATACGCAGTATTTT,CASSRRELSTDTQYF
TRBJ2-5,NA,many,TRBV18,TGTGCCAGCTCACCATGGGCAGAAGAGACCCAGTACTTC,CASSPWAEETQYF
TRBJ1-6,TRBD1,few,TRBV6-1,TGTGCCAGCAGTATACAGGGGCACCCTGGGAGCTCCTATAATTCACCCCTCCACTTT,CASSIQGHPGSSYNSPLHF
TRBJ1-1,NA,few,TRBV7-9,TGTGCCAGCAGCCTCCAGGGCAGGTCTGAAGCTTTCTTT,CASSLQGRSEAFF
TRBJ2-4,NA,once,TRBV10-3,TGTGCCATCAGCGGGATGGCCAAAAACATTCAGTACTTC,CAISGMAKNIQYF
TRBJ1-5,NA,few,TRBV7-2,TGTGCCAGCAGCTTAGAGGGAGCGGCGCCCCAGCATTTT,CASSLEGAAPQHF
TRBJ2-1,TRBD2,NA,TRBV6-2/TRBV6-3,TGTGCCAGCAGTTACGGGCAGCCTACGGGACTAATGGATGAGCAGTTCTTC,CASSYGQPTGLMDEQFF
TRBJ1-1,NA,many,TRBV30,TGTGCCTGGATTGAAGGACCCGGACGAACCATGAACACTGAAGCTTTCTTT,CAWIEGPGRTMNTEAFF
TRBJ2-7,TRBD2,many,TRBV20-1,TGCAGTGCTGGGACTAGCGCACTCTCCTACGAGCAGTACTTC,CSAGTSALSYEQYF
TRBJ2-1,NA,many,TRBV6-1,TGTGCCAGCAGTCCCCGGGTAGCCAATGAGCAGTTCTTC,CASSPRVANEQFF
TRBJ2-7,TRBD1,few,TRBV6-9,TGTGCCAGCAGTTACTCTCCCGGGACAGGGCGCGAGCAGTACTTC,CASSYSPGTGREQYF
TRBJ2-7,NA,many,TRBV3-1,TGTGCCAGCAGCCCTTCGAGGAACGAGCAGTACTTC,CASSPSRNEQYF
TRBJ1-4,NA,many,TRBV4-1,TGCGCCAGCAGCCAAGATGGGGGACTAACTAATGAAAAACTGTTTTTT,CASSQDGGLTNEKLFF
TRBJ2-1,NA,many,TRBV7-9,TGTGCCAGCAGCTCCCCAAGGTACGGGAGCTCCTACAATGAGCAGTTCTTC,CASSSPRYGSSYNEQFF
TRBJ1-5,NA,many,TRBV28,TGTGCCAGCAGTTCCTCTCGGGATGGCCAGCCCCAGCATTTT,CASSSSRDGQPQHF
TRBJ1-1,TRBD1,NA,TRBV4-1,TGCGCCAGCAGCCAACGCGGGACAGGGGTCGCTGAAGCTTTCTTT,CASSQRGTGVAEAFF
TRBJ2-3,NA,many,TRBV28,TGTGCCAGCAGGGGTTCCTACACCGGAACAGATACGCAGTATTTT,CASRGSYTGTDTQYF
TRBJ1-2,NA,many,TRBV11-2,TGTGCCAGCAGCTTAACGGGGACATCCAATGGCTACACCTTC,CASSLTGTSNGYTF
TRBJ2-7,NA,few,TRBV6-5,TGTGCCAGCAGTTACCAGGTGACAGGCACCTACGAGCAGTACTTC,CASSYQVTGTYEQYF
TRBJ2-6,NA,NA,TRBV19,TGTGCCAGTAGTCCCCAACACAGCTCTGGGGCCAACGTCCTGACTTTC,CASSPQHSSGANVLTF
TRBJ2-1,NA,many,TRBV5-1,TGCGCCAGCAGCCAGGGGTCTGCCTACTCCTACAATGAGCAGTTCTTC,CASSQGSAYSYNEQFF
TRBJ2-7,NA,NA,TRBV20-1,TGCAGTGCTAGAGGAGCCACAGGCTCCTACGAGCAGTACTTC,CSARGATGSYEQYF
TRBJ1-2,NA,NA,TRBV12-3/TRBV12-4,TGTGCCAGCAGTTCCGGGCCTCTCTATGGCTACACCTTC,CASSSGPLYGYTF
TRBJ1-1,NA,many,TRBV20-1,TGCAGTGCTAGCCAGGATTTGAACACTGAAGCTTTCTTT,CSASQDLNTEAFF
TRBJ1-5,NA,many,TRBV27,TGTGCCTCGGCTCTTGGGGGTTGGCAGCCCCAGCATTTT,CASALGGWQPQHF
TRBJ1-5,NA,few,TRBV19,TGTGCCAGTACAACCGGCCGGAGCCAGCCCCAGCATTTT,CASTTGRSQPQHF
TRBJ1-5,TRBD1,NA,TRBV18,TGTGCCAGCTCACGCCCCGGGACAGGGGGCGAGGATAGCAATCAGCCCCAGCATTTT,CASSRPGTGGEDSNQPQHF
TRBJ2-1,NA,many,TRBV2,TGTGCCAGCAGCTCTACTCGGTGGGATGAGCAGTTCTTC,CASSSTRWDEQFF
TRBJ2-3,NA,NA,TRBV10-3,TGTGCCATCAGCCCGACAGTTTCAGGGACAGATACGCAGTATTTT,CAISPTVSGTDTQYF
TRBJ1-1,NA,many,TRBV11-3,TGTGCCAGCAGCTTAGGCGGCGGCCTTGAAGCTTTCTTT,CASSLGGGLEAFF
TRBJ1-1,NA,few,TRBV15,TGTGCCACCAGCAGCATGGCCGGGACTGAAGCTTTCTTT,CATSSMAGTEAFF
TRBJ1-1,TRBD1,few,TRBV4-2,TGTGCCAGCAGCCAAGATCCCTCCGGGACAGGGTATAGGAACACTGAAGCTTTCTTT,CASSQDPSGTGYRNTEAFF